This TCR beta chain was profiled in a study of cytomegalovirus exposure and HLA in healthy donors. In the study overall: The same platform was used for the 90 to 150 validation repertoires as for the roughly 700 first-cohort repertoires, as reported in a later analysis.

Assay: immunoSEQ multiplex PCR; the TCRdb copy retains only in-frame clones and omits some. Among 90,000 to 150,000 clones listed, around 85% were seen once. CDR1 is SGHRS and CDR2 is YFSETQ in the germline V gene. Trimming took 4 bases from V and 4 from J; bases not matched to a gene: 7. The CDR3 extends over 15 amino acids. The TCR was taken from a man aged 18 to 29 in good health and CMV-seropositive. The rearrangement uses TRBV5-1 and TRBJ1-2, with 10 bases aligning to TRBD1. The source material was PBMCs. CDR3 loop: CASSPTGGSPYGYTF. In nucleotides, the CDR3 is TGCGCCAGCAGCCCGACAGGGGGCTCCCCCTATGGCTACACCTTC.